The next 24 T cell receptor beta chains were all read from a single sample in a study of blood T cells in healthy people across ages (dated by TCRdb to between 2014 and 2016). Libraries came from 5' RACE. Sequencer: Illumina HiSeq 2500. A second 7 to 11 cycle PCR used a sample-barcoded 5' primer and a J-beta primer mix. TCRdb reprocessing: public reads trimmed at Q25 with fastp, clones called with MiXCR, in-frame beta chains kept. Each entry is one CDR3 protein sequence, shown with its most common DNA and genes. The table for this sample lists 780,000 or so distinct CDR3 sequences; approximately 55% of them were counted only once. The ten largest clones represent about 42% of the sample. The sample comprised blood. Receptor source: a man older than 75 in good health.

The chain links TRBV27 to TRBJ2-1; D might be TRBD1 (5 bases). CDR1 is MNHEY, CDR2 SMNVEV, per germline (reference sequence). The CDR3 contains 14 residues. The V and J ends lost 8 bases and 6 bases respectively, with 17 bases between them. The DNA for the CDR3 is TGTGCCAGCCGCCGGGCAGGGCCTCCCAATGAGCAGTTCTTC. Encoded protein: CASRRAGPPNEQFF.

The CDR3 sequence: CASSYGAGGSEQYF. For the CDR3, the DNA is TGTGCCAGCAGTTACGGAGCGGGAGGATCTGAGCAGTACTTC. V is TRBV6-6 and J is TRBJ2-7, with TRBD2 matching over 9 bases. Germline values: CDR1 MNHNY, CDR2 SVGAGI (reference sequence). J gave up 7 bases and V 2 bases, and 6 bases lay outside the gene matches. The length of the CDR3 is 14 residues.

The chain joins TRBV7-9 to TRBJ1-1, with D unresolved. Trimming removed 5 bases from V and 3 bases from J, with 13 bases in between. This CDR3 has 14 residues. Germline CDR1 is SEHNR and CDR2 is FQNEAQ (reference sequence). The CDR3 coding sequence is TGTGCCAGCAGCCCATCCTCAGAGTACACTGAAGCTTTCTTT. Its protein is CASSPSSEYTEAFF.

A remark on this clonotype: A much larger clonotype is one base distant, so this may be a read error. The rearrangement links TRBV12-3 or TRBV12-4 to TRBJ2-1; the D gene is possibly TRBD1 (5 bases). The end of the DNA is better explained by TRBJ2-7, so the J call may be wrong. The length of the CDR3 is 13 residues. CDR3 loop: CASSLAGANEQYF. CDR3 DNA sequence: TGTGCCAGCAGTTTAGCAGGGGCCAATGAGCAGTACTTC.

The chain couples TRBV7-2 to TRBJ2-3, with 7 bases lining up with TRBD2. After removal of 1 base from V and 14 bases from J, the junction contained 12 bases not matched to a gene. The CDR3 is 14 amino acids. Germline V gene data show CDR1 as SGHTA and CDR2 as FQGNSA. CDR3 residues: CASSLGGTIKYAYF. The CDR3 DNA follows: TGTGCCAGCAGCTTAGGAGGGACTATAAAATACGCGTATTTT.

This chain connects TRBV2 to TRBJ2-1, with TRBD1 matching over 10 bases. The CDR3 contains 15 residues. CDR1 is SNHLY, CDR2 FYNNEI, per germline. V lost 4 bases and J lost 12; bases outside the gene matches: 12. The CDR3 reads CASSATGGAYGRQFF. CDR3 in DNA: TGTGCCAGCAGTGCGACAGGGGGCGCTTACGGGCGGCAGTTCTTC. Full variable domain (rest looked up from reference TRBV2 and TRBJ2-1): EPEVTQTPSHQVTQMGQEVILRCVPISNHLYFYWYRQILGQKVEFLVSFYNNEISEKSEIFDDQFSVERPDGSNFTLKIRSTKLEDSAMYFCASSATGGAYGRQFFGPGTRLTVL.

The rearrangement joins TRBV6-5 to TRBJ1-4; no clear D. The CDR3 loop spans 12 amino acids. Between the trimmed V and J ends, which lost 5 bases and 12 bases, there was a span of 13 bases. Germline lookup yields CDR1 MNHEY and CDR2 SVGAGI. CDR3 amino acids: CASSPNLQELFF. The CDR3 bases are TGTGCCAGCAGTCCGAACCTGCAGGAACTGTTTTTT.

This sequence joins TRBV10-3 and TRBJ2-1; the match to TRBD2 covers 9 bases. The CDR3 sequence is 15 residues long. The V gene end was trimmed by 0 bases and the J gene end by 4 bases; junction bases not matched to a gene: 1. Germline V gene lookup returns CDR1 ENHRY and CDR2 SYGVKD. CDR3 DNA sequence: TGTGCCATCAGTGAGTCGCGGGAGGGGTACAATGAGCAGTTCTTC. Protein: CAISESREGYNEQFF.

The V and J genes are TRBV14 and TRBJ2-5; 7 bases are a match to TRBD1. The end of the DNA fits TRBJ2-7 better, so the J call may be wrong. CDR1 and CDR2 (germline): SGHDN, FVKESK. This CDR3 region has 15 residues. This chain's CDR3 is CASSQPLGQRNEQYF. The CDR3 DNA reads TGTGCCAGCAGCCAACCACTGGGACAGCGGAACGAGCAGTACTTC.

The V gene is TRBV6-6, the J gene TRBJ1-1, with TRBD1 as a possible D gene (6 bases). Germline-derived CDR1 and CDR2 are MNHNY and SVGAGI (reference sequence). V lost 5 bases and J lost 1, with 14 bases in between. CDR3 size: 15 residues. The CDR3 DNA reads TGTGCCAGCAGTCAAGGGGGATTAGGGAACACTGAAGCTTTCTTT. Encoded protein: CASSQGGLGNTEAFF.

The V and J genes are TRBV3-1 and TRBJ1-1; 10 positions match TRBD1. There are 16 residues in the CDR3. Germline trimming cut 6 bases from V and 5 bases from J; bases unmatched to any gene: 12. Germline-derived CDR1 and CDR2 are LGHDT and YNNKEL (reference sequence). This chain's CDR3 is CASSQFDRGPSTEAFF. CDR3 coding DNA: TGTGCCAGCAGTCAATTCGACAGGGGGCCGAGTACTGAAGCTTTCTTT.

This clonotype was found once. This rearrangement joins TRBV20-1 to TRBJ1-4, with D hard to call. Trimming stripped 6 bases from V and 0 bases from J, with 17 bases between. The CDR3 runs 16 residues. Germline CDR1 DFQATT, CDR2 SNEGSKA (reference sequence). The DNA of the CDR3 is TGCAGTGCCCTACCCACCAGACGGGCAACTAATGAAAAACTGTTTTTT. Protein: CSALPTRRATNEKLFF.

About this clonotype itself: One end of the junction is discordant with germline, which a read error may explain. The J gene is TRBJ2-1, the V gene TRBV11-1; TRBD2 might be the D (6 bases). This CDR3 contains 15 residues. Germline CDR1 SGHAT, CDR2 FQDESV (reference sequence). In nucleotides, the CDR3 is TGCGCCAGCAGCTTGAGCGGGCCCGGCTACAATGAGCAGTTCTTC. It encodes CASSLSGPGYNEQFF.

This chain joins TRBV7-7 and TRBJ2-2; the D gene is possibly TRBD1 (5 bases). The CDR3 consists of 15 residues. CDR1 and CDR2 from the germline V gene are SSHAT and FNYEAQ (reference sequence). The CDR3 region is CAGSLGAQATGELFF. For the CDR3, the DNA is TGTGCTGGCAGCTTAGGGGCACAGGCGACCGGGGAGCTGTTTTTT.

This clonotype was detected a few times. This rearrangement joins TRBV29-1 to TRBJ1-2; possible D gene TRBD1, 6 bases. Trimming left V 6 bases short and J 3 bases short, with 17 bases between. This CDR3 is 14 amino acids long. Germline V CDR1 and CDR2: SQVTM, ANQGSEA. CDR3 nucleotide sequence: TGCAGCGTACGAGAGACAGGAGGGGACTATGGCTACACCTTC. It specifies CSVRETGGDYGYTF.

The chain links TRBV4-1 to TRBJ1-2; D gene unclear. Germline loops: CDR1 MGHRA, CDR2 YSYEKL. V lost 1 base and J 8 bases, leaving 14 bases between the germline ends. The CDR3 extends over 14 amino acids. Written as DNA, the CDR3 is TGCGCCAGCAGCCAAGGAATGGCTGGATCCGGCTACACCTTC. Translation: CASSQGMAGSGYTF.

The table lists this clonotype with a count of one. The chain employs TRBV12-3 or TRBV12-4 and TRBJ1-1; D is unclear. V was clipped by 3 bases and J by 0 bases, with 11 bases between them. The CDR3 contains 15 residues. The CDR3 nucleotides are TGTGCCAGCAGTTTGAACCCAGATATGAACACTGAAGCTTTCTTT. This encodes CASSLNPDMNTEAFF.

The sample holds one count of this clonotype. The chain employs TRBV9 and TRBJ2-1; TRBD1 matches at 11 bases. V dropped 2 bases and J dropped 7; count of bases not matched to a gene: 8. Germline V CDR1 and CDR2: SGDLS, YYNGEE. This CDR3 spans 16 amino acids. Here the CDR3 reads CASSVLGTGGANEQFF. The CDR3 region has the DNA TGTGCCAGCAGCGTTCTCGGGACAGGGGGTGCGAATGAGCAGTTCTTC.

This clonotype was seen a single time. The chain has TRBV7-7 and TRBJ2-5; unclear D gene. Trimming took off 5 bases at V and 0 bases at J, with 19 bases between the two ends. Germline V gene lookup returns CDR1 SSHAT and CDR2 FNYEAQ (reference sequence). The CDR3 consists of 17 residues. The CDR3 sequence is CASSPSQIQLYQETQYF. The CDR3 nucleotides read TGTGCCAGCAGCCCCAGCCAGATACAATTGTACCAAGAGACCCAGTACTTC.

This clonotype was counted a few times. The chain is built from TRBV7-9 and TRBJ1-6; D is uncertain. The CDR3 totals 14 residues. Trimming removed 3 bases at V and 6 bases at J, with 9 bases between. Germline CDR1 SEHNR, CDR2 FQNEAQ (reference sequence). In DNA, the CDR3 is TGTGCCAGCAGCTTGCCGGCGTTTAATTCACCCCTCCACTTT. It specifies CASSLPAFNSPLHF.

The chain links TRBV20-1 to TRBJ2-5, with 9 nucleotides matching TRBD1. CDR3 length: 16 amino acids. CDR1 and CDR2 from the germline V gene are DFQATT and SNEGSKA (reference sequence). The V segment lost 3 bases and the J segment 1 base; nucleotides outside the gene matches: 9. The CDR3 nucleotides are TGCAGTGCTAGCGGTCCGACAGGGGGTACCCAAGAGACCCAGTACTTC. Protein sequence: CSASGPTGGTQETQYF.

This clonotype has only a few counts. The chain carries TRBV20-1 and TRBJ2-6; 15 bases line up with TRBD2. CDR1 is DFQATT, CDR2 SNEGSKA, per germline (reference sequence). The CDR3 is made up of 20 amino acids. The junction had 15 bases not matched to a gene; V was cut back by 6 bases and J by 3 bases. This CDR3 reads CSAAGLAGGPGFRGANVLTF. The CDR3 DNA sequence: TGCAGTGCCGCTGGACTAGCGGGAGGGCCCGGTTTTCGTGGGGCCAACGTCCTGACTTTC.

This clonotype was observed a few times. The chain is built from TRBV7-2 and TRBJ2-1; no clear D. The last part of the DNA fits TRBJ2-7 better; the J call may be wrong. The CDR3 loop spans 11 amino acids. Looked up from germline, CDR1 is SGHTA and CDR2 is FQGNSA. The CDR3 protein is CASSGWDEQYF. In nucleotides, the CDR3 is TGTGCCAGCAGCGGATGGGACGAGCAGTACTTC.

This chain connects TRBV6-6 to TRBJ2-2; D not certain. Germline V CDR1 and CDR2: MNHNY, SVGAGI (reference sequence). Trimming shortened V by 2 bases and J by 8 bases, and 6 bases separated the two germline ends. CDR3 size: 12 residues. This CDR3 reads CASSYAQGELFF. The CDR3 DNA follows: TGTGCCAGCAGTTACGCCCAAGGGGAGCTGTTTTTT.